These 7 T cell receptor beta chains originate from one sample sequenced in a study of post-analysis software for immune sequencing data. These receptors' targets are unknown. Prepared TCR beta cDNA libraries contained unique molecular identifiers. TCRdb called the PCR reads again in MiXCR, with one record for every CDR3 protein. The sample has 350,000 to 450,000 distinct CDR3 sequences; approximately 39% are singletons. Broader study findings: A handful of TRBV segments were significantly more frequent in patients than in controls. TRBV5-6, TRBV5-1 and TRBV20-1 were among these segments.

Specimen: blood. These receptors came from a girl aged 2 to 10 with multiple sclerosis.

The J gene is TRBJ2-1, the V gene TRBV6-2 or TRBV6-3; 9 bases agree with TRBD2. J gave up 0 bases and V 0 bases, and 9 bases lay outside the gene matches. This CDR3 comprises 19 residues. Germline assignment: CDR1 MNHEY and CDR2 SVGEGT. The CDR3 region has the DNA TGTGCCAGCAGTTACTCGGTTGGGCTAGCGGGGAGCTCCTACAATGAGCAGTTCTTC. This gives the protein CASSYSVGLAGSSYNEQFF.

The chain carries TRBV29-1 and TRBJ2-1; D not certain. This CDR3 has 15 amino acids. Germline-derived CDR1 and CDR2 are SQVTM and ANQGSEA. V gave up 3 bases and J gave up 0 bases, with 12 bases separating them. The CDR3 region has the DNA TGCAGCGTTGAGGGTGGCGCGGTCTCCTACAATGAGCAGTTCTTC. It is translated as CSVEGGAVSYNEQFF.

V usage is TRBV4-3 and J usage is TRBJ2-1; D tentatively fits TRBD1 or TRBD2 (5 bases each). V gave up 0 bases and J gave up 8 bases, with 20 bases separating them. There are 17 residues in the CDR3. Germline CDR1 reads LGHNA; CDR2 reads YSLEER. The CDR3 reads CASSQEGVVEGCDEQFF. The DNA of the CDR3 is TGCGCCAGCAGCCAAGAGGGGGTAGTAGAAGGTTGCGATGAGCAGTTCTTC.

This CDR3 reads CSAPLPDRVIYNEQYF. The CDR3 nucleotides are TGCAGTGCCCCCCTCCCCGACAGGGTTATTTACAATGAGCAGTACTTC. The chain joins TRBV20-1 to TRBJ2-7; the match to TRBD1 covers 7 bases. The CDR3 spans 16 residues. After removal of 6 bases from V and 7 bases from J, the junction contained 21 bases not matched to a gene. Per the germline V gene, CDR1 is DFQATT and CDR2 is SNEGSKA (reference sequence).

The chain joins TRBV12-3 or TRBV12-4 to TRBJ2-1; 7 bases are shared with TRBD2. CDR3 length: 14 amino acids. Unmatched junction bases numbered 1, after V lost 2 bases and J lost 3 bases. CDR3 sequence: CASSLRGDYNEQFF. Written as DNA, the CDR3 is TGTGCCAGCAGTTTACGGGGGGACTACAATGAGCAGTTCTTC.

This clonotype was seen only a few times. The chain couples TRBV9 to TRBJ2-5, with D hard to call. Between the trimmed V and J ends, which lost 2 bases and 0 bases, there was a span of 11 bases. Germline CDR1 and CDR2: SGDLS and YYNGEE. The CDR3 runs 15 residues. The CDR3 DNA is TGTGCCAGCAGCGTGACTTCACTGTACCAAGAGACCCAGTACTTC. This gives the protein CASSVTSLYQETQYF.

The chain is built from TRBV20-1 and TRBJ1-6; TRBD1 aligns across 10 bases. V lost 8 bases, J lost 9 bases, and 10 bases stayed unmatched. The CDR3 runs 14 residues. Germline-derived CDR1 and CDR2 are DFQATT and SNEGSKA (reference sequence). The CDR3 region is CSTSTGTGVSPLHF. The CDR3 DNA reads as TGCAGTACCTCAACCGGGACAGGGGTTTCACCCCTCCACTTT.